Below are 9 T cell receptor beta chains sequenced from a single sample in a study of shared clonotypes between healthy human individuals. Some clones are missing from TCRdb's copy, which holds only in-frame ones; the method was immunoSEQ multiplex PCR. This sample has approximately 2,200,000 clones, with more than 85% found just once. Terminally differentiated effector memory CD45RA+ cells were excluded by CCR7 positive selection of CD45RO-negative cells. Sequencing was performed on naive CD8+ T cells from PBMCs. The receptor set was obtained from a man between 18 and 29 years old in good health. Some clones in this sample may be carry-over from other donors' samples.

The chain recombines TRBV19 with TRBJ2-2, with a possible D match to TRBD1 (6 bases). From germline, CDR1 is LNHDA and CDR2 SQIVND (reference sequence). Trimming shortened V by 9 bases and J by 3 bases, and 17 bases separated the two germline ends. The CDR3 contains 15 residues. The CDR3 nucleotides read TGTGCCAGCCTACTTCACAGGGATTACACCGGGGAGCTGTTTTTT. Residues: CASLLHRDYTGELFF. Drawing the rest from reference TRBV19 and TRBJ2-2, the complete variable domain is DGGITQSPKYLFRKEGQNVTLSCEQNLNHDAMYWYRQDPGQGLRLIYYSQIVNDFQKGDIAEGYSVSREKKESFPLTVTSAQKNPTAFYLCASLLHRDYTGELFFGEGSRLTVL.

This chain's CDR3 is CASSLFRAARQREGYSYNEQFF. CDR3 coding DNA: TGTGCCAGCAGCTTATTTCGGGCGGCACGGCAGCGGGAGGGATATTCCTACAATGAGCAGTTCTTC. The chain is built from TRBV7-6 and TRBJ2-1; TRBD2 matches at 10 bases. After removal of 2 bases from V and 1 base from J, the junction contained 20 bases not matched to a gene. CDR1 is SGHVS and CDR2 is FNYEAQ in the germline V gene. This CDR3 spans 22 amino acids. Together with reference TRBV7-6 and TRBJ2-1, the CDR3 gives the full variable domain: GAGVSQSPRYKVTKRGQDVALRCDPISGHVSLYWYRQALGQGPEFLTYFNYEAQQDKSGLPNDRFSAERPEGSISTLTIQRTEQRDSAMYRCASSLFRAARQREGYSYNEQFFGPGTRLTVL.

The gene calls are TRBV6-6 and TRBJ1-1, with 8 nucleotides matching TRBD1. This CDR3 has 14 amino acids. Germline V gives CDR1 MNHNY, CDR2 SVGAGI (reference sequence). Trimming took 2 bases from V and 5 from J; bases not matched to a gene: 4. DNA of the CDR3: TGTGCCAGCAGTTACCAGGGGGCGAGAACTGAAGCTTTCTTT. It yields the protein CASSYQGARTEAFF.

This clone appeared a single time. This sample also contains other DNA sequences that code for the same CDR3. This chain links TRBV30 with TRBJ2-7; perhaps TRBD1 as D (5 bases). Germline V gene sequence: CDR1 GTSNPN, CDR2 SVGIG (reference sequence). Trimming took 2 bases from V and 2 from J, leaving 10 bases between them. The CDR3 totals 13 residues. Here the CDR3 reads CAWSWGTTYEQYF. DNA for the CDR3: TGTGCCTGGAGTTGGGGCACAACCTACGAGCAGTACTTC.

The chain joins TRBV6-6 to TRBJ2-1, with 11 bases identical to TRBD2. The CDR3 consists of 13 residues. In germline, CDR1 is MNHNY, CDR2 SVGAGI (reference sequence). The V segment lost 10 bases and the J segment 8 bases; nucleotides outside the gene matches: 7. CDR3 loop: CATVGLAGDEQFF. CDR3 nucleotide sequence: TGTGCCACCGTAGGACTAGCGGGCGATGAGCAGTTCTTC.

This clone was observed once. DNA for the CDR3: TGTGCCAGCGGGCTTCGGAAGACGGCTAATGAAAAACTGTTTTTT. This codes for CASGLRKTANEKLFF. The rearrangement links TRBV19 to TRBJ1-4, with D uncertain. This CDR3 is 15 amino acids long. From germline, CDR1 is LNHDA and CDR2 SQIVND (reference sequence). V was pared by 9 bases and J by 3 bases, with 17 bases between. Drawing the rest from reference TRBV19 and TRBJ1-4, the complete variable domain is DGGITQSPKYLFRKEGQNVTLSCEQNLNHDAMYWYRQDPGQGLRLIYYSQIVNDFQKGDIAEGYSVSREKKESFPLTVTSAQKNPTAFYLCASGLRKTANEKLFFGSGTQLSVL.

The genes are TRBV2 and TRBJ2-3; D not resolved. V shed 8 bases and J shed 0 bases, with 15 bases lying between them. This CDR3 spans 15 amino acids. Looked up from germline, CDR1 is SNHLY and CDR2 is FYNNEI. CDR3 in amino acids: CASRPLTASTDTQYF. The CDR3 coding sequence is TGTGCCAGCCGCCCACTAACGGCGAGCACAGATACGCAGTATTTT.

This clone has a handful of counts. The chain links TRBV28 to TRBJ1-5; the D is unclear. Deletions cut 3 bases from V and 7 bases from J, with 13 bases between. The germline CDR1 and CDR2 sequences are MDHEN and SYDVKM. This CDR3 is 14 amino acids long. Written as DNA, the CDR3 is TGTGCCAGCAGTTTTTGGGTGTCACGGCAGCCCCAGCATTTT. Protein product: CASSFWVSRQPQHF.

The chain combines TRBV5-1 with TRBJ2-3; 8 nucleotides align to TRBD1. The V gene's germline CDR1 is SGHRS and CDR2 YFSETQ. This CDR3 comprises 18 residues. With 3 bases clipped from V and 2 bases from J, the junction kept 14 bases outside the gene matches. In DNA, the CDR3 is TGCGCCAGCAGCTACCCCTCCGCAACAGGGGGGCCCACAGATACGCAGTATTTT. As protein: CASSYPSATGGPTDTQYF.